This T cell receptor beta chain was observed in a study of memory CD4+ T cells and cytomegalovirus serostatus. The study's findings and limits: Of under 200 reported CMV TCRbeta sequences, 65 to 85 were found in memory CD4+ repertoires. A US-trained random forest predicted CMV serostatus with median AUC around 0.93. The CMV-associated TCR signature appears largely within the CD4+ memory repertoire.

Trimming took 6 bases from V and 3 from J; bases not matched to a gene: 8. The CDR3 is 17 residues long. Germline-derived CDR1 and CDR2 are ENHRY and SYGVKD. The sort gate was single viable CD3+CD4+CD8-CD45RO+ cells for memory CD4+ T cells. The protocol was immunoSEQ multiplex PCR, while the TCRdb copy is restricted to in-frame clones and leaves out a portion. The data show under 35,000 clones, about 75% seen once. Remarks on this clone: Its antigen remains unidentified.

The V gene is TRBV10-3, the J gene TRBJ2-3; 14 bases fit TRBD2. The receptor was derived from an adult in good health and CMV-seronegative. The sample taken for sequencing was memory CD4+ T cells from blood. This CDR3 is CAIRSGTSGSMTDTQYF. The CDR3 nucleotides read TGTGCCATCAGGAGTGGGACTAGCGGGAGTATGACAGATACGCAGTATTTT.